Listed here are 8 T cell receptor beta chains from one sample, sequenced in a study of beta chain features in type 1 diabetes. Reverse transcribing all isolated RNA meant expressed TCRB transcripts were sequenced. The data were produced by immunoSEQ multiplex PCR, yet TCRdb's version contains in-frame clones alone and is incomplete. The sample has 500,000 to 650,000 clones; under 15% are singletons. General study findings and limits: Moderate yet significant TCRB CDR3 shortening was seen in Type 1 diabetes patients in all four CD4+ subsets.

Antigen specificity for these receptors is unknown. Sample: naive CD4+ T cells from blood. The receptor source for this set is a man under 40 with type 1 diabetes.

V is TRBV14 and J is TRBJ2-5, with 7 bases identical to TRBD1. Germline values: CDR1 SGHDN, CDR2 FVKESK. V lost 5 bases to trimming and J lost 7 bases; unmatched junction nucleotides: 4. The CDR3 consists of 12 residues. The CDR3 sequence is CASSYRTGTQYF. The CDR3 region has the DNA TGTGCCAGCAGCTATCGGACAGGGACCCAGTACTTC.

This clone came up a few times. J is TRBJ1-5 and V is TRBV15, with TRBD1 as a possible D gene (6 bases). Germline V gene sequence: CDR1 LNHNV, CDR2 YYDKDF (reference sequence). The CDR3 length is 17 residues. The V gene lost 5 bases and the J gene lost 7 bases, with 24 bases spanning the gap. The CDR3 reads CATSRGTGWAVHQPQHF. The CDR3 nucleotides are TGTGCCACCAGCCGGGGTACAGGGTGGGCTGTTCACCAGCCCCAGCATTTT. The full variable domain, rest sourced from reference TRBV15 and TRBJ1-5, is DAMVIQNPRYQVTQFGKPVTLSCSQTLNHNVMYWYQQKSSQAPKLLFHYYDKDFNNEADTPDNFQSRRPNTSFCFLDIRSPGLGDTAMYLCATSRGTGWAVHQPQHFGDGTRLSIL.

This clone was counted between two and nine times. The rearrangement uses TRBV9 and TRBJ2-1, with D tentatively TRBD2 (6 bases). CDR1 SGDLS and CDR2 YYNGEE come from the germline V gene. The ends were cut back, 4 bases at V and 2 bases at J, with 13 bases in the middle. CDR3 size: 15 residues. CDR3 bases: TGTGCCAGCAGCTTAGCGGCAGCCGCCTACAATGAGCAGTTCTTC. Its translation is CASSLAAAAYNEQFF.

In this sample, this clone turned up a few times. The V and J genes are TRBV5-1 and TRBJ2-3; a possible D gene is TRBD2 (5 bases). Germline values: CDR1 SGHRS, CDR2 YFSETQ. This CDR3 is built from 16 residues. V gave up 4 bases and J gave up 4 bases, with 19 bases separating them. The CDR3 loop is CASSLADSGIADTQYF. The CDR3 DNA is TGCGCCAGCAGCCTGGCGGACTCAGGTATTGCAGATACGCAGTATTTT.

This chain connects TRBV4-3 to TRBJ1-2, with a tentative D call TRBD1 (5 bases). The length of the CDR3 is 14 residues. V dropped 4 bases and J dropped 6 bases, with 15 bases sitting between them. In germline, CDR1 is LGHNA, CDR2 YSLEER. The CDR3, as DNA: TGCGCCAGCAGCCCTCCGGGGGTCCCCGATGGCTACACCTTC. Its translation: CASSPPGVPDGYTF.

This clone turned up a few times. The gene calls are TRBV4-3 and TRBJ2-7; 7 bases map to TRBD1. CDR1 LGHNA and CDR2 YSLEER come from the germline V gene. The CDR3 consists of 16 residues. V was clipped by 0 bases and J by 2 bases; unmatched bases: 7. CDR3: CASSQEKGDRAYEQYF. The CDR3 nucleotides are TGCGCCAGCAGCCAAGAAAAAGGAGACAGGGCCTACGAGCAGTACTTC.

The chain carries TRBV18 and TRBJ2-5; D unresolved. The CDR3 totals 12 residues. V lost 5 bases and J 3 bases, leaving 7 bases between the germline ends. Germline lookup yields CDR1 KGHSH and CDR2 LQKENI. The CDR3 is CASSSTKETQYF. In DNA, the CDR3 is TGTGCCAGCTCATCCACTAAAGAGACCCAGTACTTC.

The chain joins TRBV7-2 to TRBJ2-5, with TRBD2 matching over 12 bases. The CDR3 totals 18 residues. Germline values: CDR1 SGHTA, CDR2 FQGNSA. V trimming: 0 bases; J trimming: 2 bases; junction bases outside the gene matches: 7. CDR3 residues: CASSLALAGGPKQETQYF. The CDR3 nucleotides read TGTGCCAGCAGCTTAGCACTAGCGGGGGGACCCAAGCAAGAGACCCAGTACTTC. The variable domain in full, with the rest retrieved from reference TRBV7-2 and TRBJ2-5, is GAGVSQSPSNKVTEKGKDVELRCDPISGHTALYWYRQSLGQGLEFLIYFQGNSAPDKSGLPSDRFSAERTGGSVSTLTIQRTQQEDSAVYLCASSLALAGGPKQETQYFGPGTRLLVL.